This entry features one T cell receptor (beta chain) sequence. The CDR3 has 19 residues. Trimming cost V 0 bases and J 9 bases; bases outside gene matches: 15. Germline V gene sequence: CDR1 SGHRS, CDR2 YFSETQ. The data belong to a study of blood T cells in healthy people across ages. A J-beta primer mix and a sample-barcoded 5' primer were used in a second PCR of about 7 to 12 cycles. TCRdb passed the 5' RACE reads through MiXCR, listing each CDR3 protein once. Of 1.5 million to 2 million distinct CDR3 sequences in the sample, around half were seen once. This receptor was taken from a woman aged 40 to 50 in good health. Sequencing was done on a sample of blood. The rearrangement joins TRBV5-1 to TRBJ2-1; 13 bases map to TRBD2. The CDR3: CASSLDTRGTSGGVREQFF. The CDR3 DNA reads as TGCGCCAGCAGCTTGGACACTCGGGGTACTAGCGGGGGGGTGCGTGAGCAGTTCTTC.